The clone carrying this TCR beta chain was counted a few times. The CDR3 extends over 16 amino acids. Germline CDR1 and CDR2: MDHEN and SYDVKM. Deletions cut 3 bases from V and 6 bases from J, with 17 bases between. Diagnostic decisions used clinical symptoms, serum thyroxine and TRAb, thyroid ultrasound and orbital computed tomography. The source of the PBMCs was around 10 ml of fresh peripheral blood. The sample originates from a study of T cells in Graves' hyperthyroidism and ophthalmopathy. Study-wide background: Peripheral blood sampling occurred at initial diagnosis, before any treatment.

Template material for amplifying TCR beta CDR3 regions consisted of RNA transcripts. TCR CDR3 regions were first amplified by RT-PCR with HTBI primers. MiXCR, applied by TCRdb to the multiplex PCR reads, yields one record per CDR3 protein. This repertoire shows some 600,000 distinct CDR3 sequences, 11% to 15% found once; its top ten account for less than 6%. The sample consisted of blood. The receptor's source is a woman aged 25 to 39 with Graves' hyperthyroidism that later progressed to Graves' ophthalmopathy. The chain has TRBV28 and TRBJ2-2, with a weak D call TRBD1 (6 bases). The CDR3 loop is CASSLTQGPSAGELFF. The CDR3 nucleotides read TGTGCCAGCAGTTTGACACAGGGCCCCTCGGCCGGGGAGCTGTTTTTT.